Presented here are 22 T cell receptor beta chains from one specimen sequenced in a study of T cells after yellow fever vaccination. TCRdb fed the 5' RACE reads into MiXCR, producing one record per CDR3 protein. This sample has around 300,000 distinct CDR3 sequences; roughly 13% occur once, and the top ten carry around 0.49%. The material was CD4+ T cells sorted from PBMCs, obtained 45 days after the yellow fever booster vaccination. The receptors come from a man aged 25 to 40 who received the YFV17D yellow fever vaccine.

The chain uses TRBV7-9 and TRBJ1-1; D remains ambiguous. Germline V gene sequence: CDR1 SEHNR, CDR2 FQNEAQ (reference sequence). This CDR3 contains 15 residues. Between the trimmed V and J ends, which lost 1 base and 5 bases, there was a span of 14 bases. The CDR3 DNA sequence: TGTGCCAGCAGCTTAGGCCGGGCTTTGGGGACTGAAGCTTTCTTT. It specifies CASSLGRALGTEAFF.

This clonotype was seen more than once but under ten times. The chain has TRBV12-3 or TRBV12-4 and TRBJ2-3; TRBD2 agrees at 13 bases. The V segment lost 4 bases and the J segment 8 bases; nucleotides outside the gene matches: 6. The CDR3 spans 15 residues. The CDR3 DNA follows: TGTGCCAGCAGTTCCCGGACTAGCGGGAGCCCTACGCAGTATTTT. It encodes CASSSRTSGSPTQYF.

The J gene is TRBJ2-3, the V gene TRBV5-4; 8 nucleotides align to TRBD2. The length of the CDR3 is 15 residues. Germline lookup yields CDR1 SGHNT and CDR2 YYREEE (reference sequence). V was pared by 1 base and J by 1 base, with 2 bases of the junction left unmatched. CDR3: CASSLMTSGTDTQYF. As DNA, the CDR3 is TGTGCCAGCAGCTTGATGACTAGCGGCACAGATACGCAGTATTTT.

The chain is built from TRBV28 and TRBJ2-5; 10 nucleotides match TRBD2. The CDR3 spans 15 residues. V was pared by 3 bases and J by 4 bases, with 5 bases of the junction left unmatched. Germline CDR1 and CDR2: MDHEN and SYDVKM. CDR3 sequence reads: CASSLAPSGRETQYF. The CDR3 DNA reads TGTGCCAGCAGTTTGGCTCCTAGCGGGAGAGAGACCCAGTACTTC.

On this clonotype itself: No conserved phenylalanine or tryptophan is present at the end of the CDR3, so a read error is the likely explanation. This chain links TRBV12-3 or TRBV12-4 with TRBJ2-7, with TRBD1 as a possible D gene (6 bases). CDR3 length equals 13 residues. The V and J ends lost 7 bases and 4 bases respectively, with 14 bases between them. The CDR3 loop is CASNLQGSYEQYL. The CDR3 region has the DNA TGTGCCAGCAACCTGCAGGGGAGTTACGAGCAGTACCTC.

This clonotype was found many times. This sequence joins TRBV12-3 or TRBV12-4 and TRBJ2-1; 10 nucleotides match TRBD2. The V gene end was trimmed by 6 bases and the J gene end by 2 bases; junction bases not matched to a gene: 4. CDR3 length: 15 residues. Here the CDR3 reads CASRKAGGAYNEQFF. CDR3 sequence (DNA): TGTGCCAGCAGAAAAGCGGGAGGGGCCTACAATGAGCAGTTCTTC.

The rearrangement links TRBV7-9 to TRBJ2-1; D remains unclear. Trimming took off 0 bases at V and 8 bases at J, with 2 bases between the two ends. Germline-derived CDR1 and CDR2 are SEHNR and FQNEAQ (reference sequence). The CDR3 consists of 11 residues. The CDR3 sequence is CASSLADEQFF. In nucleotides, the CDR3 is TGTGCCAGCAGCTTAGCGGATGAGCAGTTCTTC.

In this sample, this clonotype turned up a few times. The chain links TRBV5-1 to TRBJ2-4; 9 bases match TRBD1. Germline V gives CDR1 SGHRS, CDR2 YFSETQ. This CDR3 comprises 20 residues. After removal of 3 bases from V and 0 bases from J, the junction contained 16 bases not matched to a gene. CDR3 protein: CASSSTGTPGQGIAKNIQYF. The DNA for the CDR3 is TGCGCCAGCAGCTCCACGGGCACACCGGGACAGGGAATAGCCAAAAACATTCAGTACTTC.

This clonotype was observed many times. The V call is TRBV5-1, the J call TRBJ2-3, with D uncertain. Trimming left V 0 bases short and J 2 bases short, with 7 bases between. CDR3 length: 14 amino acids. In germline, CDR1 is SGHRS, CDR2 YFSETQ. In DNA form, the CDR3 reads TGCGCCAGCAGCTTGGCCAGCCTCACAGATACGCAGTATTTT. Translating it yields CASSLASLTDTQYF.

The sample holds a few counts of this clonotype. CDR3 amino acids: CASSETGVYNSPLHF. The CDR3 DNA is TGTGCCAGCAGCGAGACAGGTGTCTATAATTCACCCCTCCACTTT. The chain is built from TRBV9 and TRBJ1-6; TRBD1 is a possible D gene (6 bases). Per the germline V gene, CDR1 is SGDLS and CDR2 is YYNGEE. V gave up 3 bases and J gave up 3 bases, with 10 bases separating them. The length of the CDR3 is 15 residues.

The rearrangement uses TRBV12-3 or TRBV12-4 and TRBJ2-1; 7 nucleotides agree with TRBD1. J gave up 7 bases and V 6 bases, and 9 bases lay outside the gene matches. CDR3 length equals 14 residues. Here the CDR3 reads CASRSSGQSNEQFF. In nucleotides, the CDR3 is TGTGCCAGCAGATCTTCGGGACAGTCGAATGAGCAGTTCTTC.

This clonotype was counted at least ten times. The chain has TRBV20-1 and TRBJ1-2, with D unclear. The germline V and J ends were trimmed by 6 bases and 5 bases, with 13 bases remaining between them. CDR3 length: 12 residues. Germline V gene data show CDR1 as DFQATT and CDR2 as SNEGSKA (reference sequence). CDR3 sequence (DNA): TGCAGTGCCTTGGGAGACGCTTATGGCTACACCTTC. Protein sequence: CSALGDAYGYTF.

This chain's CDR3 is CASSPSGSPANEQFF. The CDR3 bases are TGTGCCAGCAGCCCGAGCGGGAGTCCTGCCAATGAGCAGTTCTTC. This sequence joins TRBV7-9 and TRBJ2-1, with 8 positions matching TRBD2. This CDR3 region has 15 residues. The ends lost 5 bases at V and 6 bases at J; junction bases unmatched: 9. Germline CDR1 reads SEHNR; CDR2 reads FQNEAQ (reference sequence).

The genes are TRBV12-3 or TRBV12-4 and TRBJ1-1, with 10 bases fitting TRBD1. Unmatched junction bases numbered 6, after V lost 3 bases and J lost 5 bases. CDR3 length: 15 residues. CDR3 sequence (DNA): TGTGCCAGCAGTTTGGGGGGACAGGGGTTTACTGAAGCTTTCTTT. It specifies CASSLGGQGFTEAFF.

The V call is TRBV11-2, the J call TRBJ1-1, with 11 positions matching TRBD1. This CDR3 spans 12 amino acids. Germline V gives CDR1 SGHAT, CDR2 FQNNGV. J gave up 10 bases and V 5 bases, and 3 bases lay outside the gene matches. CDR3 nucleotide sequence: TGTGCCAGCAGCCTAGGGACAGGGGGAGCTTTCTTT. Protein product: CASSLGTGGAFF.

In its sample, this clonotype was seen a few times. The rearrangement joins TRBV6-5 to TRBJ2-1; D gene ambiguous. V gave up 2 bases and J gave up 5 bases, with 10 bases separating them. Germline loops: CDR1 MNHEY, CDR2 SVGAGI. The CDR3 contains 14 residues. The CDR3: CASSYPTQDNEQFF. CDR3 bases: TGTGCCAGCAGTTACCCGACCCAGGACAATGAGCAGTTCTTC.

CDR3 coding DNA: TGTGCCAGCAGTATACAGGGGGCCGCTGGTCAGCCCCAGCATTTT. It translates to CASSIQGAAGQPQHF. J is TRBJ1-5 and V is TRBV12-3 or TRBV12-4; 9 positions agree with TRBD1. With V trimmed by 5 bases and J by 6 bases, 8 bases remained unmatched. The CDR3 is 15 amino acids.

This clonotype was seen a few times. The J gene is TRBJ2-2, the V gene TRBV19; D gene ambiguous. The CDR3 sequence is 14 residues long. Per the germline V gene, CDR1 is LNHDA and CDR2 is SQIVND (reference sequence). V was cut by 2 bases and J by 7 bases, with 11 bases left in between. CDR3 amino acids: CASSITRRSGELFF. The CDR3 nucleotides read TGTGCCAGTAGTATAACCAGGCGTAGCGGGGAGCTGTTTTTT.

In this sample, this clonotype turned up a few times. This chain joins TRBV7-9 and TRBJ2-7, with D hard to call. CDR1 is SEHNR, CDR2 FQNEAQ, per germline (reference sequence). V shed 3 bases and J shed 0 bases, with 9 bases lying between them. CDR3 length: 14 amino acids. CDR3 protein: CASSFTASSYEQYF. The CDR3 DNA is TGTGCCAGCAGCTTTACGGCAAGCTCCTACGAGCAGTACTTC. Complete variable domain (other parts from reference TRBV7-9 and TRBJ2-7): DTGVSQNPRHKITKRGQNVTFRCDPISEHNRLYWYRQTLGQGPEFLTYFQNEAQLEKSRLLSDRFSAERPKGSFSTLEIQRTEQGDSAMYLCASSFTASSYEQYFGPGTRLTVT.

V gene TRBV20-1 combines with J gene TRBJ1-6; no definite D call. The CDR3 loop spans 14 amino acids. CDR1 is DFQATT, CDR2 SNEGSKA, per germline (reference sequence). Trimming shortened V by 3 bases and J by 6 bases, and 12 bases separated the two germline ends. The DNA of the CDR3 is TGCAGTGCTAGTTCTGGATGGGGTAATTCACCCCTCCACTTT. It codes for CSASSGWGNSPLHF.

This sequence joins TRBV7-2 and TRBJ2-1; 7 nucleotides match TRBD2. Germline V gives CDR1 SGHTA, CDR2 FQGNSA. The CDR3 contains 16 residues. Trimming cost V 5 bases and J 2 bases; bases outside gene matches: 9. The CDR3 protein is CASSPLASGAYNEQFF. In nucleotides, the CDR3 is TGTGCCAGCAGCCCCTTAGCTAGCGGAGCCTACAATGAGCAGTTCTTC.

The rearrangement uses TRBV4-2 and TRBJ2-7; 9 nucleotides agree with TRBD2. The CDR3 covers 16 residues. V lost 1 base to trimming and J lost 3 bases; unmatched junction nucleotides: 7. Germline V CDR1 and CDR2: LGHNA, YNFKEQ. As DNA, the CDR3 is TGTGCCAGCAGCCAAGGTTCCCTAGCGGGGATCTACGAGCAGTACTTC. Translated, it gives CASSQGSLAGIYEQYF.